Below are 26 T cell receptor beta chains sequenced from a single sample in a study of T cells of healthy individuals. One entry per CDR3 protein results from TCRdb running MiXCR on the 5' RACE reads. The sample shows tens of thousands of distinct CDR3 sequences, under 15% of them seen only once. The receptors come from a human donor in good health.

This clonotype has a handful of counts. The V and J genes are TRBV11-2 and TRBJ1-1; maybe TRBD1 (5 bases). This CDR3 is 14 amino acids long. The V gene lost 2 bases and the J gene lost 3 bases, with 10 bases spanning the gap. Germline assignment: CDR1 SGHAT and CDR2 FQNNGV. The CDR3 spells CASSLFLGDTEAFF. The CDR3 region has the DNA TGTGCCAGCAGCTTATTTCTAGGGGACACTGAAGCTTTCTTT.

This sequence joins TRBV9 and TRBJ1-3; D is possibly TRBD1 (5 bases). The CDR3 length is 14 residues. Germline loops: CDR1 SGDLS, CDR2 YYNGEE. The V gene lost 5 bases and the J gene lost 3 bases, with 12 bases spanning the gap. CDR3 nucleotides: TGTGCCAGCAGTGTGGGGGGTGGTGGAAACACCATATATTTT. It translates to CASSVGGGGNTIYF. Drawing the rest from reference TRBV9 and TRBJ1-3, the complete variable domain is DSGVTQTPKHLITATGQRVTLRCSPRSGDLSVYWYQQSLDQGLQFLIQYYNGEERAKGNILERFSAQQFPDLHSELNLSSLELGDSALYFCASSVGGGGNTIYFGEGSWLTVV.

The V and J genes are TRBV18 and TRBJ2-7; TRBD2 aligns across 10 bases. Per germline, CDR1 KGHSH and CDR2 LQKENI. Trimming at V came to 4 bases and at J to 2 bases, leaving 5 bases not matched to a gene. CDR3 length: 15 amino acids. The CDR3 here is CASSLGTSAPYEQYF. DNA of the CDR3: TGTGCCAGCTCACTTGGGACTAGCGCGCCCTACGAGCAGTACTTC.

This clonotype came up a few times. V gene TRBV9 combines with J gene TRBJ2-5; TRBD2 is a possible D gene (6 bases). Trimming shortened V by 4 bases and J by 5 bases, and 21 bases separated the two germline ends. Per the germline V gene, CDR1 is SGDLS and CDR2 is YYNGEE. The CDR3 has 16 residues. The DNA of the CDR3 is TGTGCCAGCAGCCCCCATCTTTCTCCGGGAGAGGAGACCCAGTACTTC. Translating it yields CASSPHLSPGEETQYF. Using reference TRBV9 and TRBJ2-5 for the parts outside the CDR3, the full variable domain is DSGVTQTPKHLITATGQRVTLRCSPRSGDLSVYWYQQSLDQGLQFLIQYYNGEERAKGNILERFSAQQFPDLHSELNLSSLELGDSALYFCASSPHLSPGEETQYFGPGTRLLVL.

The sample holds many counts of this clonotype. V usage is TRBV27 and J usage is TRBJ2-7; possible D gene TRBD1, 5 bases. CDR3 length equals 16 residues. V was shortened by 8 bases and J by 0 bases, with 20 bases between the two germline ends. Germline V gene data show CDR1 as MNHEY and CDR2 as SMNVEV (reference sequence). DNA for the CDR3: TGTGCCAGCCACCACCAGGGCGGTTCCCTCTCCTACGAGCAGTACTTC. It codes for CASHHQGGSLSYEQYF.

V usage is TRBV15 and J usage is TRBJ1-1, with D unresolved. Germline V gene lookup returns CDR1 LNHNV and CDR2 YYDKDF (reference sequence). This CDR3 region has 13 residues. V gave up 0 bases and J gave up 9 bases, with 11 bases separating them. This CDR3 is CATSRDLQVKAFF. For the CDR3, the DNA is TGTGCCACCAGCAGAGATCTTCAGGTGAAAGCTTTCTTT.

V and J are TRBV9 and TRBJ2-5; D uncertain. The CDR3 consists of 13 residues. Per germline, CDR1 SGDLS and CDR2 YYNGEE. V was shortened by 4 bases and J by 2 bases, with 9 bases between the two germline ends. CDR3 loop: CASSPARQETQYF. CDR3 coding DNA: TGTGCCAGCAGCCCCGCAAGGCAAGAGACCCAGTACTTC.

At least ten counts were recorded for this clonotype. The chain combines TRBV10-2 with TRBJ1-1; D gene unclear. This CDR3 has 13 amino acids. V was shortened by 4 bases and J by 5 bases, with 11 bases between the two germline ends. The germline CDR1 and CDR2 sequences are WSHSY and SAAADI. The DNA of the CDR3 is TGCGCCAGCAGTGTCAACACTGGGACTGAAGCTTTCTTT. Translation gives CASSVNTGTEAFF.

This clonotype was observed at least ten times. The V call is TRBV29-1, the J call TRBJ2-7, with a possible D match to TRBD2 (5 bases). The germline V gene has CDR1 SQVTM and CDR2 ANQGSEA. Trimming removed 3 bases from V and 7 bases from J, with 13 bases in between. The CDR3 length is 12 residues. DNA of the CDR3: TGCAGCGTTGAGCCTTTCACGGGGGAGCAGTACTTC. Translated: CSVEPFTGEQYF.

The chain couples TRBV14 to TRBJ2-7; the match to TRBD2 covers 9 bases. The junction had 5 bases not matched to a gene; V was cut back by 5 bases and J by 3 bases. This CDR3 comprises 14 residues. The V gene's germline CDR1 is SGHDN and CDR2 FVKESK. The CDR3 sequence: CASSEGLAIYEQYF. CDR3 DNA sequence: TGTGCCAGCAGCGAGGGACTAGCCATCTACGAGCAGTACTTC.

This clonotype has ten or more counts. The V and J genes are TRBV10-3 and TRBJ1-2, with 8 bases lining up with TRBD1. Per germline, CDR1 ENHRY and CDR2 SYGVKD. The V gene end was trimmed by 0 bases and the J gene end by 7 bases; junction bases not matched to a gene: 7. The CDR3 is 15 residues long. CDR3 nucleotide sequence: TGTGCCATCAGTGAGTCGACAGGGGAGAGGGCTGGCTACACCTTC. Residues: CAISESTGERAGYTF.

The sample holds many counts of this clonotype. V usage is TRBV7-8 and J usage is TRBJ2-1, with D possibly TRBD2 on 6 matching bases. Per the germline V gene, CDR1 is SGHVS and CDR2 is FQNEAQ. CDR3 length: 15 amino acids. V gave up 7 bases and J gave up 7 bases, with 20 bases separating them. The CDR3 reads CASTQKGGQWNEQFF. The DNA for the CDR3 is TGTGCCAGCACCCAAAAAGGAGGGCAGTGGAATGAGCAGTTCTTC. The full variable domain, with the rest looked up from reference TRBV7-8 and TRBJ2-1, is GAGVSQSPRYKVAKRGQDVALRCDPISGHVSLFWYQQALGQGPEFLTYFQNEAQLDKSGLPSDRFFAERPEGSVSTLKIQRTQQEDSAVYLCASTQKGGQWNEQFFGPGTRLTVL.

This clonotype was seen ten or more times. The chain carries TRBV21-1 and TRBJ2-1; the D call in the table, TRBD1, was not verified against the DNA. TRBV21-1 is listed as a pseudogene. The CDR3 is 19 amino acids. The CDR3 DNA is TGTGCCAGCAGCAAATGGGCACAAGGACAGCAAAGCTCCTACAATGAGCAGTTCTTC. As protein: CASSKWAQGQQSSYNEQFF.

This clonotype was detected only a few times. The chain has TRBV6-1 and TRBJ2-3, with TRBD2 matching 9 bases. The germline CDR1 and CDR2 sequences are MNHNS and SASEGT. V lost 3 bases to trimming and J lost 4 bases; unmatched junction nucleotides: 5. The CDR3 runs to 15 residues. The CDR3 region has the DNA TGTGCCAGCAGTGACGGCGGGGGGGAACCAGATACGCAGTATTTT. Its protein is CASSDGGGEPDTQYF.

There are a few counts of this clonotype. The V call is TRBV6-6, the J call TRBJ2-5; 7 bases are a match to TRBD2. This CDR3 is built from 15 residues. Germline V lookup: CDR1 MNHNY, CDR2 SVGAGI (reference sequence). The V segment lost 4 bases and the J segment 5 bases; nucleotides outside the gene matches: 10. The CDR3 spells CASSLLGAGGETQYF. For the CDR3, the DNA is TGTGCCAGCAGTTTACTCGGGGCCGGGGGGGAGACCCAGTACTTC.

This clonotype occurred many times. V and J are TRBV18 and TRBJ1-1, with 12 bases aligning to TRBD1. The trim removed 3 bases at V and 7 bases at J, leaving 9 bases unmatched. This CDR3 is 16 amino acids long. From germline, CDR1 is KGHSH and CDR2 LQKENI. DNA for the CDR3: TGTGCCAGCTCACCGCAGGGACAGGGGGCTCCTCATGAAGCTTTCTTT. This encodes CASSPQGQGAPHEAFF.

This clonotype has ten or more counts. The chain employs TRBV6-1 and TRBJ1-1; 10 nucleotides agree with TRBD1. CDR3 length: 13 residues. J gave up 8 bases and V 6 bases, and 6 bases lay outside the gene matches. Germline V gene data show CDR1 as MNHNS and CDR2 as SASEGT. CDR3 in amino acids: CASRDRDRGEAFF. The CDR3 DNA sequence: TGTGCCAGCAGAGACCGGGACAGGGGCGAAGCTTTCTTT.

V is TRBV6-2 or TRBV6-3 and J is TRBJ1-1, with D perhaps matching TRBD1 (5 bases). The CDR3 is 14 residues long. Per germline, CDR1 MNHEY and CDR2 SVGEGT. Trimming left V 7 bases short and J 4 bases short, with 16 bases between. CDR3 nucleotides: TGTGCCAGCACCTACGACCCAGGGAGCACTGAAGCTTTCTTT. Its protein product is CASTYDPGSTEAFF.

In its sample, this clonotype was seen many times. The gene calls are TRBV29-1 and TRBJ2-7, with TRBD1 as a possible D gene (6 bases). Germline CDR1 and CDR2: SQVTM and ANQGSEA. Trimming took 6 bases from V and 0 from J, leaving 15 bases between them. The CDR3 totals 14 residues. The CDR3 region has the DNA TGCAGCGTGCAGGTGACAGGCGGCTCCTACGAGCAGTACTTC. Protein product: CSVQVTGGSYEQYF.

This clonotype was detected many times. This chain links TRBV12-3 or TRBV12-4 with TRBJ1-1; perhaps TRBD1 as D (5 bases). Trimming took 0 bases from V and 0 from J, leaving 14 bases between them. The CDR3 length is 17 residues. Here the CDR3 DNA reads TGTGCCAGCAGTTTAGCAGTTCCGGGACCCATGAACACTGAAGCTTTCTTT. Its protein product is CASSLAVPGPMNTEAFF.

This clonotype was observed a few times. The chain links TRBV6-2 or TRBV6-3 to TRBJ1-1; D is possibly TRBD1 (5 bases). Between the trimmed V and J ends, which lost 1 base and 1 base, there was a span of 10 bases. The V gene's germline CDR1 is MNHEY and CDR2 SVGEGT. CDR3 size: 15 residues. The CDR3 bases are TGTGCCAGCAGTTACTGGGGACGGGGGAACACTGAAGCTTTCTTT. This gives the protein CASSYWGRGNTEAFF.

V gene TRBV20-1 combines with J gene TRBJ2-5; 8 nucleotides agree with TRBD1. The CDR3 has 14 amino acids. The V and J ends lost 0 bases and 9 bases, in that order; junction bases with no gene match: 9. Germline V CDR1 and CDR2: DFQATT, SNEGSKA (reference sequence). CDR3 sequence (DNA): TGCAGTGCTAGAGAGCCCCGGGACAGGACCCCCCAGTACTTC. This sequence encodes CSAREPRDRTPQYF.

The sample holds many counts of this clonotype. V and J are TRBV29-1 and TRBJ2-2; 12 bases align to TRBD2. CDR1 and CDR2 (germline): SQVTM, ANQGSEA. This CDR3 has 16 amino acids. V gave up 7 bases and J gave up 5 bases; unmatched junction bases: 11. CDR3 nucleotide sequence: TGCAGCGCCTCGACTAGCGGGAGTTATCTGACCGGGGAGCTGTTTTTT. It translates to CSASTSGSYLTGELFF.

This clonotype has a count of ten or more. The V and J genes are TRBV10-3 and TRBJ1-6; D is perhaps TRBD1 (5 bases). V gave up 3 bases and J gave up 9 bases, with 9 bases separating them. Germline V gives CDR1 ENHRY, CDR2 SYGVKD. CDR3 length: 13 residues. CDR3 nucleotides: TGTGCCATCAGTGATCAGGGATCTTCACCCCTCCACTTT. Amino acids: CAISDQGSSPLHF.

This clonotype has more than one count but fewer than ten. The genes are TRBV5-6 and TRBJ2-5; D is ambiguous. Germline V lookup: CDR1 SGHDT, CDR2 YYEEEE. The CDR3 extends over 11 amino acids. V was trimmed by 2 bases and J by 5 bases, leaving 4 bases between them. This CDR3 reads CASSFYETQYF. For the CDR3, the DNA is TGTGCCAGCAGCTTTTACGAGACCCAGTACTTC.

The J gene is TRBJ2-5, the V gene TRBV5-1; tentative D call: TRBD2 (6 bases). V was clipped by 3 bases and J by 4 bases, with 16 bases between them. Germline CDR1 SGHRS, CDR2 YFSETQ. The CDR3 is made up of 15 amino acids. CDR3 in amino acids: CASSYGTSRGETQYF. In DNA form, the CDR3 reads TGCGCCAGCAGCTACGGGACTTCTCGGGGAGAGACCCAGTACTTC.